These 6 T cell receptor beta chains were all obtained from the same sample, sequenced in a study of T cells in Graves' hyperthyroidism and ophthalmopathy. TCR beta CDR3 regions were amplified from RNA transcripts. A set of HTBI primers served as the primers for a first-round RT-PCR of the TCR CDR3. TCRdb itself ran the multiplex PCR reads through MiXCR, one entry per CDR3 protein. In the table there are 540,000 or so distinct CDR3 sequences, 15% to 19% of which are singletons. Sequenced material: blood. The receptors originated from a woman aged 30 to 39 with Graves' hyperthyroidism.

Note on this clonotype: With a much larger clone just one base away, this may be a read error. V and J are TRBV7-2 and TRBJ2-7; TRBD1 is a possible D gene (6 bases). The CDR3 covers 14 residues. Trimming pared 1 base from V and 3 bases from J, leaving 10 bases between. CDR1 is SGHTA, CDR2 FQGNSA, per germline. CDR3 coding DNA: TGTGCCAGCAGCTTAGTGTACAGGGACTACGAGCAGTACTTC. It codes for CASSLVYRDYEQYF.

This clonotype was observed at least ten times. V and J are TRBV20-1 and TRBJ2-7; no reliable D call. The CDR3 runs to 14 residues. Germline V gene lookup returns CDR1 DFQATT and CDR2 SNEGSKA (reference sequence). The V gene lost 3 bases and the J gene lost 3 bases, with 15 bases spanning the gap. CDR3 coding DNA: TGCAGTGCTAGTGATCCCGCACACAACTACGAGCAGTACTTC. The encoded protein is CSASDPAHNYEQYF.

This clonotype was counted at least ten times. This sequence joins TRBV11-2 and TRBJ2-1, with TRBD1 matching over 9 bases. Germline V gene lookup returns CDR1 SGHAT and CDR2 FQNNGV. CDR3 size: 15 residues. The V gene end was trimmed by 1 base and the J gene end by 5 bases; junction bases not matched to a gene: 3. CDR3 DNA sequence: TGTGCCAGCAGCTTAGTCTGGGACAGGGACAATGAGCAGTTCTTC. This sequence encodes CASSLVWDRDNEQFF.

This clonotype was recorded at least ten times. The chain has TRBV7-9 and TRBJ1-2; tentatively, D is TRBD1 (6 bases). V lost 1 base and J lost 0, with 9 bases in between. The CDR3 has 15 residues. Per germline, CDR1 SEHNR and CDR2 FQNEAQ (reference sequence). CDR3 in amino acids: CASSLEQGPNYGYTF. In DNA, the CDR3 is TGTGCCAGCAGCTTAGAGCAGGGGCCTAACTATGGCTACACCTTC.

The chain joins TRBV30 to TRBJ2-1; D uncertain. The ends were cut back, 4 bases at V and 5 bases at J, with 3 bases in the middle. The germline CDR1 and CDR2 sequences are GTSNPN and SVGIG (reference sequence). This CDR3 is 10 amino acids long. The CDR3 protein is CAWNDNEQFF. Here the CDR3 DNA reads TGTGCCTGGAATGACAATGAGCAGTTCTTC.

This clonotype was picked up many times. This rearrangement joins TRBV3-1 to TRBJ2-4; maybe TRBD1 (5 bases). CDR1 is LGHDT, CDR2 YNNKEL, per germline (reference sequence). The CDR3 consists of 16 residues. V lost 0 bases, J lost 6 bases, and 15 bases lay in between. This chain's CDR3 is CASSQDDRITGNIQYF. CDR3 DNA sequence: TGTGCCAGCAGCCAAGATGACCGAATCACAGGAAACATTCAGTACTTC.